The present TCR beta chain was sequenced within a study of T cell changes during pregnancy in multiple sclerosis. The V gene's germline CDR1 is SGHNT and CDR2 YYREEE (reference sequence). V gave up 0 bases and J gave up 1 base; unmatched junction bases: 4. This CDR3 has 16 amino acids. Assay used: immunoSEQ multiplex PCR; TCRdb lists only in-frame clones, some missing. This table holds about 50,000 clones, more than 85% found once. The chain recombines TRBV5-4 with TRBJ2-7; 10 bases line up with TRBD1. Sequencing was performed on CD4+ T cells from peripheral blood mononuclear cells, taken after pregnancy. This TCR derives from a female donor with multiple sclerosis, enrolled in a pregnancy study. Here the CDR3 reads CASSLEGQGISYEQYF. The CDR3 bases are TGTGCCAGCAGCTTGGAGGGACAGGGGATTTCCTACGAGCAGTACTTC.